This TCR beta chain appears in the sequencing data of a study of T-cell reconstitution after alpha-beta-depleted transplantation in children. Study-wide points: Several hundred graft clones that had expanded were reportedly the source of alpha-beta T cells about two months after transplant. T-cell numbers and diversity, one year after transplant, stemmed largely from T cells that were newly produced.

Germline V gene data show CDR1 as ENHRY and CDR2 as SYGVKD. The CDR3 is made up of 17 amino acids. The germline V and J ends were trimmed by 4 bases and 0 bases, with 17 bases remaining between them. This sample's TCRbeta library carried unique molecular identifier barcodes. TCRdb ran MiXCR on the PCR reads and lists one entry per CDR3 protein. Counted here are 500,000 to 650,000 distinct CDR3 sequences, 10% to 15% occurring once; the ten biggest clones make up roughly 2.3%. Concerning this clonotype: The target antigen is unknown.

Sequenced here: PBMCs, mostly from graft donor cells, sampled 360 days after TCRalphabeta/CD19-depleted stem cell transplant. The receptor was isolated from a male patient aged 10 to 17 who had a stem cell transplant for acute myeloid leukemia, so the T cells may come from the graft donor. This chain joins TRBV10-3 and TRBJ2-3, with D possibly matching TRBD1 (6 bases). CDR3 residues: CAISAAPRGASTDTQYF. CDR3 sequence (DNA): TGTGCCATCAGTGCGGCCCCCAGGGGTGCTAGCACAGATACGCAGTATTTT.